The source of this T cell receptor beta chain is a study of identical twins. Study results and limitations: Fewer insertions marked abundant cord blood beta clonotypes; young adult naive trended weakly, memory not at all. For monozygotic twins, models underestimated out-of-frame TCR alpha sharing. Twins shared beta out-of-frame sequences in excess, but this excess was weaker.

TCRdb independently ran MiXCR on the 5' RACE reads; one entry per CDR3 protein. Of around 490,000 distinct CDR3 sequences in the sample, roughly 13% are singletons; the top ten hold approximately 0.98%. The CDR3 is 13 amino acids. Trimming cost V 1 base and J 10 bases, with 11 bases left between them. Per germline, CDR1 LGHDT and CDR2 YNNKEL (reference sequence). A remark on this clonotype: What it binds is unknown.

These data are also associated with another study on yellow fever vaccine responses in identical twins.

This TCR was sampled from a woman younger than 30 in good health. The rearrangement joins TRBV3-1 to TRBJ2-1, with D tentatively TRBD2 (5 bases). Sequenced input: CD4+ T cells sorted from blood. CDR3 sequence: CASSQAGIEEQFF. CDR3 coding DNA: TGTGCCAGCAGCCAAGCCGGGATTGAGGAGCAGTTCTTC.